The source of this T cell receptor beta chain is a study of blood T cell repertoires in COVID-19. Study-wide context: Acute-phase and convalescent COVID-19 samples originated in the United States, Italy and Spain. PBMCs, B-cell-depleted T cells, or T cells provided the cDNA or gDNA that made up the material.

Seattle patient enrollment occurred during active infection, with longitudinal follow-up thereafter. Original handling: Estimation of nucleated cell counts was performed using reference gene primer amplification. The table came from immunoSEQ multiplex PCR; TCRdb's copy has only in-frame clones and leaves some out. The V and J calls and clone size come from that table; D and trimming were worked out from the DNA. The sample lists approximately 500,000 clones; 85% to 90% were seen once. This CDR3 has 18 residues. Germline-derived CDR1 and CDR2 are SGHRS and YFSETQ. Deletions cut 4 bases from V and 2 bases from J, with 23 bases between.

This receptor was taken from a woman aged 45 to 65 with COVID-19, enrolled during active disease. Input material: peripheral blood. This chain joins TRBV5-1 and TRBJ2-3, with D possibly being TRBD2 (6 bases). CDR3 region: CASSPASSALPDTDTQYF. The CDR3, as DNA: TGCGCCAGCAGCCCAGCCTCTAGCGCGCTACCCGACACAGATACGCAGTATTTT. The full variable domain, its missing parts supplied by reference TRBV5-1 and TRBJ2-3, is KAGVTQTPRYLIKTRGQQVTLSCSPISGHRSVSWYQQTPGQGLQFLFEYFSETQRNKGNFPGRFSGRQFSNSRSEMNVSTLELGDSALYLCASSPASSALPDTDTQYFGPGTRLTVL.